One and the same sample provided the 3 T cell receptor beta chains below, sequenced in a study of neurological immune-mediated disorders. A single record per CDR3 protein comes from TCRdb applying MiXCR to the 5' RACE reads. The sample lists roughly 80,000 distinct CDR3 sequences, about a sixth occurring once. Material for sequencing was PBMCs. The receptor source for this set is a woman aged 40 to 49 in good health.

This clonotype occurred many times. The chain joins TRBV11-1 to TRBJ1-2, with 8 nucleotides matching TRBD1. CDR1 and CDR2 from the germline V gene are SGHAT and FQDESV (reference sequence). The CDR3 is 14 residues long. Losses at the gene ends were 2 bases for V and 3 bases for J; bases not matched to a gene: 2. CDR3 residues: CASSLTDRDYGYTF. As DNA, the CDR3 is TGTGCCAGCAGCTTAACGGACAGGGACTATGGCTACACCTTC.

This clonotype was observed many times. The rearrangement links TRBV18 to TRBJ1-4; the D gene is possibly TRBD1 (5 bases). Germline CDR1 reads KGHSH; CDR2 reads LQKENI. The CDR3 spans 13 residues. V shed 3 bases and J shed 12 bases, with 14 bases lying between them. This CDR3 is CASSPETGGELFF. CDR3 nucleotide sequence: TGTGCCAGCTCACCGGAAACTGGAGGGGAACTGTTTTTT. Full variable domain (remainder filled in from reference TRBV18 and TRBJ1-4): NAGVMQNPRHLVRRRGQEARLRCSPMKGHSHVYWYRQLPEEGLKFMVYLQKENIIDESGMPKERFSAEFPKEGPSILRIQQVVRGDSAAYFCASSPETGGELFFGSGTQLSVL.

As concerns this clonotype: A much larger clone is a single base away; this may be a read error. The V gene is TRBV30, the J gene TRBJ2-3, with unresolved D. Germline-derived CDR1 and CDR2 are GTSNPN and SVGIG (reference sequence). The CDR3 consists of 10 residues. The DNA of the CDR3 is TGTGCCTGGGGGTGGGATACGCCGTATTTT. Its protein is CAWGWDTPYF.